What follows are 4 T cell receptor beta chains derived from one specimen sequenced in a study of blood T cell repertoires in COVID-19. The table came from immunoSEQ multiplex PCR; TCRdb's copy has only in-frame clones and leaves some out. This sample has roughly 200,000 clones, with 88% found just once. Sequencing used PBMCs or T cells enriched from blood (not recorded which). The receptors derive from a woman in her thirties who had recovered from COVID-19.

The rearrangement uses TRBV3-1 (or the pseudogene TRBV3-2) and TRBJ1-2, with 9 positions matching TRBD1. Germline V gives CDR1 LGHDT, CDR2 YNNKEL (reference sequence). The CDR3 length is 17 residues. The J segment lost 7 bases and the V segment lost 4 bases, leaving 16 bases of the junction unmatched. The CDR3 DNA reads TGTGCCAGCAGCCGTCAAGGACCGGGACAGGGATTGCGTGGCTACACCTTC. Translating gives CASSRQGPGQGLRGYTF.

This chain links TRBV9 with TRBJ1-6, with TRBD1 matching 8 bases. The CDR3 contains 15 residues. Germline-derived CDR1 and CDR2 are SGDLS and YYNGEE. V lost 4 bases to trimming and J lost 9 bases; unmatched junction nucleotides: 9. Written as DNA, the CDR3 is TGTGCCAGCAGCCCTAAGACAGGGGAGGGTTCACCCCTCCACTTT. This gives the protein CASSPKTGEGSPLHF.

The chain uses TRBV6-6 and TRBJ1-1; weak D call: TRBD1 (6 bases). V lost 7 bases, J lost 8 bases, and 20 bases lay in between. The CDR3 runs 14 residues. Germline V gene sequence: CDR1 MNHNY, CDR2 SVGAGI (reference sequence). The CDR3 bases are TGTGCCAGCACTCCTATCGACCCGGGACAAGAAGCTTTCTTT. Residues: CASTPIDPGQEAFF.

This rearrangement joins TRBV7-2 to TRBJ2-1; TRBD2 agrees at 11 bases. The CDR3 is made up of 15 amino acids. Germline V lookup: CDR1 SGHTA, CDR2 FQGNSA. V gave up 1 base and J gave up 7 bases; unmatched junction bases: 3. The CDR3 sequence: CASSLGPSGGNEQFF. In nucleotides, the CDR3 is TGTGCCAGCAGCTTAGGGCCTAGCGGGGGGAATGAGCAGTTCTTC.